This T cell receptor (beta chain) was captured by sequencing in a study of sequential checkpoint blockade in melanoma. At the level of the study: First-line arms were nivolumab then ipilimumab, or the reverse, randomized 1:1. Maintenance nivolumab came after either treatment sequence.

The treatment: randomized to nivolumab then ipilimumab (arm A) or the reverse (arm B). Patients had received no earlier DNA-damaging chemotherapy. Assay: immunoSEQ multiplex PCR; the TCRdb copy retains only in-frame clones and omits some. The sample holds some 9,100 clones, around 78% seen once. The CDR3 is made up of 19 amino acids. The receptor was isolated from a human donor with melanoma. This material consisted of CD8+ T cells sorted from blood (inferred from file names), taken from a patient given nivolumab and ipilimumab in sequence. This rearrangement joins TRBV21-1 to TRBJ2-7; the table's D call of TRBD2 was not tested on the DNA. TRBV21-1 is an annotated pseudogene. The DNA of the CDR3 is TGTGCCAGCAGCAAAGGAGAACTAGCGGGAGGCTTCTACTCCTACGAGCAGTACGTC. Protein: CASSKGELAGGFYSYEQYV.